Each of the 4 T cell receptor beta chains below was sequenced from the same sample in a study of graft-versus-host responses after intestinal transplantation. These TCRs' antigens remain unknown. Sequencing used immunoSEQ multiplex PCR; TCRdb keeps in-frame clones, though not all of them. The profile covers fewer than 50,000 clones, with 70% to 85% appearing a single time and around 0.5% taken by the ten largest. This specimen consisted of unstimulated CD4+ T cells sorted from spleen or lymph node cells, obtained before transplant. The origin of the receptors is a human donor who was the organ donor for an intestinal transplant.

The rearrangement joins TRBV6-1 to TRBJ2-7; 7 bases match TRBD1. The V gene's germline CDR1 is MNHNS and CDR2 SASEGT. The CDR3 runs 14 residues. Losses at the gene ends were 8 bases for V and 2 bases for J; bases not matched to a gene: 9. In DNA, the CDR3 is TGTGCCAGCGCCCGGACAGGCGAAACCTACGAGCAGTACTTC. It encodes CASARTGETYEQYF.

The chain carries TRBV10-3 and TRBJ1-5, with D possibly matching TRBD1 (5 bases). Germline CDR1 ENHRY, CDR2 SYGVKD. The CDR3 is made up of 12 amino acids. The germline V and J ends were trimmed by 4 bases and 7 bases, with 8 bases remaining between them. CDR3 protein: CAISGGVQPQHF. CDR3 nucleotides: TGTGCCATCAGTGGGGGGGTCCAGCCCCAGCATTTT.

The chain links TRBV6-4 to TRBJ2-1; the match to TRBD2 covers 12 bases. Germline CDR1 is MRHNA and CDR2 is SNTAGT. The CDR3 covers 17 residues. Trimming at V came to 2 bases and at J to 13 bases, leaving 15 bases not matched to a gene. The CDR3 nucleotides read TGTGCCAGCAGTGACGCGTGGTCTCCTAGCGGGGGGGCTGGTCAGTTCTTC. Encoded protein: CASSDAWSPSGGAGQFF.

Notes on this clone: Sequence at one end of the junction differs from germline and may be a read error. The chain is built from TRBV6-6 and TRBJ2-3, with 9 nucleotides matching TRBD2. CDR3 length equals 13 residues. CDR1 is MNHNY and CDR2 is SVGAGI in the germline V gene (reference sequence). CDR3 coding DNA: TGTGCCAGCAGTTACTCGTATGGGTGGACTAGCGTTTTT. Protein: CASSYSYGWTSVF.